This entry describes one T cell receptor (beta chain). This record comes from a study of blood T cell repertoires in COVID-19. Study context: From T cells, B-cell-depleted T cells, or PBMCs came the material, which was cDNA or gDNA.

The CDR3 loop spans 14 amino acids. Germline assignment: CDR1 SGHRS and CDR2 YFSETQ. J was trimmed by 9 bases and V by 0 bases; bases with no gene match: 5. Generated by immunoSEQ multiplex PCR, the TCRdb table keeps only in-frame clones and is missing some. The sample includes roughly 100,000 clones, approximately 83% of them seen just once. The rearrangement links TRBV5-1 to TRBJ2-1, with TRBD2 matching 8 bases. The sample taken for sequencing was peripheral blood. The TCR sequence derives from a man aged 45 to 65 with acute or convalescent COVID-19. The CDR3 sequence: CASSLGSGSSEQFF. CDR3 nucleotide sequence: TGCGCCAGCAGCTTGGGGAGCGGGAGCAGTGAGCAGTTCTTC.